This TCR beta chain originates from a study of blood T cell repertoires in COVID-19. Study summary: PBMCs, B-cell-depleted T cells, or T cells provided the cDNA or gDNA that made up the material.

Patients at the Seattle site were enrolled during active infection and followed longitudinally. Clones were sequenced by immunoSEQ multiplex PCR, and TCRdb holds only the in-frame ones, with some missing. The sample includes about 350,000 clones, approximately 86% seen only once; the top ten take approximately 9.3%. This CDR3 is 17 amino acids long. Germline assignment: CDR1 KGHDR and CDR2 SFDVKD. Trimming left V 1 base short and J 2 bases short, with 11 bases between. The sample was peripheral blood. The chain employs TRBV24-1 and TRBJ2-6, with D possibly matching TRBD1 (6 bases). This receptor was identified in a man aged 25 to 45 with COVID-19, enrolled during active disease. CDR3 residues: CATSDLGGNTGANVLTF. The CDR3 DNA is TGTGCCACCAGTGATTTAGGGGGAAATACTGGGGCCAACGTCCTGACTTTC.